This entry concerns a single TCR beta chain. Its antigen is not known. The data derive from a study of T cell responses to AZD1222 COVID-19 vaccine. Study-level points and caveats: Across the whole spike, CD4 TCRs peaked at regions 160-218 and 743-854.

The method was immunoSEQ multiplex PCR; TCRdb's version includes in-frame clones alone and lacks a portion of them. The sample holds 130,000 or so clones; 85% to 90% are singletons and the top ten take more than 2.5%. This sequence originates from an adult in good health. The specimen was peripheral blood, collected on day 0 of AZD1222 vaccination.

CDR3 residues: CASARAGESNEQYF. DNA of the CDR3: TGTGCCAGCGCCCGGGCGGGAGAGAGTAACGAGCAGTACTTC. The chain is built from TRBV27 and TRBJ2-7; the match to TRBD2 covers 7 bases. This CDR3 has 14 amino acids. The germline V gene encodes CDR1 MNHEY and CDR2 SMNVEV (reference sequence). V lost 8 bases to trimming and J lost 5 bases; unmatched junction nucleotides: 12.